This TCR beta chain is from a study of blood T cell repertoires in COVID-19. Study background: Acute and convalescent COVID-19 samples came from the United States, Italy and Spain. PBMCs, B-cell-depleted T cells, or T cells were the source of the cDNA or gDNA that made up the material.

The germline V gene encodes CDR1 MNHEY and CDR2 SVGAGI. Trimming stripped 6 bases from V and 0 bases from J, with 15 bases between. The CDR3 covers 15 residues. Sequencing was performed with immunoSEQ multiplex PCR; in TCRdb, only in-frame clones are kept and a portion is missing. The repertoire holds roughly 39,000 clones, with just under 95% as singletons. This TCR came from a human donor with active COVID-19. The donor label of this sample is uncertain. Source material: peripheral blood. The chain combines TRBV6-5 with TRBJ2-7, with a possible D match to TRBD1 (5 bases). The CDR3 loop reads CASRPLQAPSYEQYF. The CDR3 DNA reads as TGTGCCAGCAGACCCTTACAGGCACCCTCCTACGAGCAGTACTTC.